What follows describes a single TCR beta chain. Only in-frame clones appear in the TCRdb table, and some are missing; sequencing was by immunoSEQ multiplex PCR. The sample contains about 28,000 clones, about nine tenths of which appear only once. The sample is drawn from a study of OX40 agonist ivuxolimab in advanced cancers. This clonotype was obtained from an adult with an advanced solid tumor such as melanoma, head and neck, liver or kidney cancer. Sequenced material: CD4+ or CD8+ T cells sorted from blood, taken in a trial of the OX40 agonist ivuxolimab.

The CDR3 loop reads CASSDGTGAKEQYF. The CDR3 DNA reads as TGTGCCAGCAGTGATGGTACGGGGGCGAAAGAGCAGTACTTC. This chain links TRBV2 with TRBJ2-7, with D perhaps being TRBD1 or TRBD2 (6 bases each). From germline, CDR1 is SNHLY and CDR2 FYNNEI. The CDR3 spans 14 residues. Trimming pared 3 bases from V and 7 bases from J, leaving 16 bases between.